Below, 7 T cell receptor beta chains from the same sample are listed, as sequenced in a study of graft-versus-host responses after intestinal transplantation (dated by TCRdb to about 2021). Sample time point, as interpreted from the label and publication: cells obtained before transplantation from donor or recipient. Library generation was performed with the immunoSEQ multiplex PCR assay. The immuneACCESS repertoire file appears here via TCRdb, limited to in-frame rearrangements. These files lack a portion of the clones; in checked studies, under half of the deficit traces to unresolved V genes, and the cause of the others is not known. This sample lists some 87,000 clones; about 93% were detected once. In total, the top ten clones hold less than 1.5% of the sample. Their specific antigens are unknown. This material consisted of unstimulated CD8+ T cells sorted from spleen or lymph node cells, taken before transplant. The receptor source for this set is a human donor who was the organ donor for an intestinal transplant.

This clone was detected a few times. V and J are TRBV29-1 and TRBJ1-1; D might be TRBD1 (5 bases). V dropped 6 bases and J dropped 1 base, with 15 bases sitting between them. CDR3 size: 14 residues. Germline CDR1 SQVTM, CDR2 ANQGSEA. This chain's CDR3 is CSVGSLGQNTEAFF. The CDR3 DNA sequence: TGCAGCGTCGGCTCGTTGGGGCAGAACACTGAAGCTTTCTTT.

This clone was found once. V is TRBV7-9 and J is TRBJ2-7; TRBD1 agrees at 9 bases. Germline values: CDR1 SEHNR, CDR2 FQNEAQ (reference sequence). This CDR3 contains 12 residues. V shed 8 bases, J shed 5 bases, and the junction held 4 bases outside the gene matches. In DNA, the CDR3 is TGTGCCAGCCGGGACAGGGACGACGAGCAGTACTTC. Translated: CASRDRDDEQYF.

As for this clone: Compared with germline, one end of the junction differs, possibly owing to a read error. This chain uses TRBV19 with TRBJ2-1, with 9 bases fitting TRBD1. In germline, CDR1 is LNHDA, CDR2 SQIVND (reference sequence). The CDR3 length is 15 residues. CDR3 bases: TGTGCCAGTAGTCTAGACGACAGGGGGATCAATGAGCAGTTCTTC. Translating it yields CASSLDDRGINEQFF.

The chain joins TRBV19 to TRBJ2-1; 7 bases fit TRBD2. Germline assignment: CDR1 LNHDA and CDR2 SQIVND (reference sequence). The CDR3 extends over 15 amino acids. The V segment lost 1 base and the J segment 2 bases; nucleotides outside the gene matches: 2. For the CDR3, the DNA is TGTGCCAGTAGTATAGCGGGGGGACCCTACAATGAGCAGTTCTTC. It yields the protein CASSIAGGPYNEQFF. Together with reference TRBV19 and TRBJ2-1, the CDR3 gives the full variable domain: DGGITQSPKYLFRKEGQNVTLSCEQNLNHDAMYWYRQDPGQGLRLIYYSQIVNDFQKGDIAEGYSVSREKKESFPLTVTSAQKNPTAFYLCASSIAGGPYNEQFFGPGTRLTVL.

The J gene is TRBJ1-1, the V gene TRBV5-1; the match to TRBD1 covers 7 bases. Germline V gene sequence: CDR1 SGHRS, CDR2 YFSETQ. After removal of 3 bases from V and 3 bases from J, the junction contained 5 bases not matched to a gene. The CDR3 spans 14 residues. The CDR3 is CASSSAGGYTEAFF. CDR3 DNA: TGCGCCAGCAGCTCAGCAGGGGGGTACACTGAAGCTTTCTTT. Together with reference TRBV5-1 and TRBJ1-1, the CDR3 gives the full variable domain: KAGVTQTPRYLIKTRGQQVTLSCSPISGHRSVSWYQQTPGQGLQFLFEYFSETQRNKGNFPGRFSGRQFSNSRSEMNVSTLELGDSALYLCASSSAGGYTEAFFGQGTRLTVV.

This chain links TRBV5-1 with TRBJ2-1; 10 bases match TRBD2. V was clipped by 2 bases and J by 9 bases; unmatched bases: 5. CDR3 size: 14 residues. CDR1 is SGHRS, CDR2 YFSETQ, per germline. The CDR3 sequence is CASSLAGGPGEQFF. In DNA form, the CDR3 reads TGCGCCAGCAGCTTAGCGGGAGGGCCTGGTGAGCAGTTCTTC.

The V and J genes are TRBV4-1 and TRBJ1-1, with D uncertain. The CDR3 consists of 14 residues. Germline CDR1 MGHRA, CDR2 YSYEKL. V was cut by 0 bases and J by 4 bases, with 9 bases left in between. The CDR3 region has the DNA TGCGCCAGCAGCCAAGATCTTCGGAGCACTGAAGCTTTCTTT. Protein: CASSQDLRSTEAFF.